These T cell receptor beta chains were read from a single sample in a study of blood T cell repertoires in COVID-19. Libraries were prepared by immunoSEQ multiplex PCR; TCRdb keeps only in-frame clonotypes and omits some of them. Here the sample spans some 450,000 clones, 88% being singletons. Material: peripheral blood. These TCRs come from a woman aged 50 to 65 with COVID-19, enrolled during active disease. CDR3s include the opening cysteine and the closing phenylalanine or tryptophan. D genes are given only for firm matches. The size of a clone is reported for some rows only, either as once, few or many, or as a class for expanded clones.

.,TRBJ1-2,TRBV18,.,TGTGCCAGCTCACCACAAGCAGGGAACGGCTACACCTTC,CASSPQAGNGYTF
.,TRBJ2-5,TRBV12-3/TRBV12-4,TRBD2,TGTGCCAGCATCCTGGGGGGGATGAAGACCCAGTACTTC,CASILGGMKTQYF
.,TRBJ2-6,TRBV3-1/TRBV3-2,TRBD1,TGTGCCAGCAGCCCGGCGGCAGGGGGCACTGGGGCCAACGTCCTGACTTTC,CASSPAAGGTGANVLTF
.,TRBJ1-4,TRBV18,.,TGTGCCAGCTCACCCGAGAGAGACACGCCGCGGGCCGGAAAACTGTTTTTT,CASSPERDTPRAGKLFF
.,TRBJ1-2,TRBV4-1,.,TGCGCCAGCAGCCATTCTTATAACTATGGCTACACCTTC,CASSHSYNYGYTF
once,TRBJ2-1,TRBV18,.,TGTGCCAGCTCACCAGGACAGTACACTTCCAATGAGCAGTTCTTC,CASSPGQYTSNEQFF
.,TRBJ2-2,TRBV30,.,TGTGCCCGGCGGGGCGTCACCGGGGAGCTGTTTTTT,CARRGVTGELFF
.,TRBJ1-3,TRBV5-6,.,TGTGCCAGCAGCTTGGGAGACTCTGGAAACACCATATATTTT,CASSLGDSGNTIYF
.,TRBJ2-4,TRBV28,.,TGTGCCAGCACTATGGGGGGTCAGAGCATTCAGTACTTC,CASTMGGQSIQYF
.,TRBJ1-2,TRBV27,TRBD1,TGTGCCAGCAGTTCCTGGACAGGGGAGGATGGCTACACCTTC,CASSSWTGEDGYTF
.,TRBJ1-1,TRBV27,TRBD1,TGTGCCAGTTGGCCAGGGGGCCTCGGTGAAGCTTTCTTT,CASWPGGLGEAFF
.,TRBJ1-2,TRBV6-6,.,TGTGCCAGCAGTCCTGACACATCCTTCTATGGCTACACCTTC,CASSPDTSFYGYTF
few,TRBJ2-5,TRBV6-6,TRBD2,TGTGCCAGCAGCCGATACAGGTCGGGGGGGCAAGAGACCCAGTACTTC,CASSRYRSGGQETQYF
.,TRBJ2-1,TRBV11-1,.,TGTGCCAGCAGTCGCTCCGCTGTGGCATCTGCCAATGAGCAGTTCTTC,CASSRSAVASANEQFF